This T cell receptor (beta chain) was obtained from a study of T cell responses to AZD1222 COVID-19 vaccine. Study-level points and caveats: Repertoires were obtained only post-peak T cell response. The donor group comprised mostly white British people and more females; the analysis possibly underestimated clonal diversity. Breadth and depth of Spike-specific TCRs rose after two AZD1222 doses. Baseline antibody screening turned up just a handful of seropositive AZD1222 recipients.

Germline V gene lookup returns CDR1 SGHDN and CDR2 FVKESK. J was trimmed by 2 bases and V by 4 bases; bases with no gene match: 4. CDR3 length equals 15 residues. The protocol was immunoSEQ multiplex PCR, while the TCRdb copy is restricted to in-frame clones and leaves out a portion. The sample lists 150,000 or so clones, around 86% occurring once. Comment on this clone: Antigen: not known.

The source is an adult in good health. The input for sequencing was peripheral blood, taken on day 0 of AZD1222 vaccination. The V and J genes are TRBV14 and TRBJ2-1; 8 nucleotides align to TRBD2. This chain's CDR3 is CASSPRGGTYNEQFF. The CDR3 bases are TGTGCCAGCAGCCCTCGGGGGGGAACCTACAATGAGCAGTTCTTC.